This T cell receptor beta chain was captured in a study of shared clonotypes between healthy human individuals. Using immunoSEQ multiplex PCR, the repertoire was profiled, and TCRdb retains in-frame clones only, with some absent. The sample contains about 1.1 million clones, about 80% of which appear only once. The CDR3 runs to 16 residues. This clone has only one observation. The TCR was taken from a man aged 18-30 years in good health. Some clones in this sample may be carry-over from other donors' samples. The chain joins TRBV21-1 to TRBJ1-1. TRBV21-1 counts as a pseudogene. Sequencing used memory CD4+ T cells from PBMCs. Subset meaning: CD45RA-negative fraction. The CDR3 sequence is CASSSIWQDGGTEAFF. In DNA, the CDR3 is TGTGCCAGCAGCTCAATATGGCAGGACGGTGGGACTGAAGCTTTCTTT.